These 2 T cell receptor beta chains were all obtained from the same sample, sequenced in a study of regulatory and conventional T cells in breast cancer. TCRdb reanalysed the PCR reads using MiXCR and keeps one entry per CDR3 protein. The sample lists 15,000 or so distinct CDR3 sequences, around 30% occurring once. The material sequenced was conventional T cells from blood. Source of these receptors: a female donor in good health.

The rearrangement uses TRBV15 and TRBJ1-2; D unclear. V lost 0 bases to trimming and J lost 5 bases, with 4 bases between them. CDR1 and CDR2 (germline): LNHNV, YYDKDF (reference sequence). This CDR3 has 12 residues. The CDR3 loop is CATSRESYGYTF. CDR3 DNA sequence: TGTGCCACCAGCAGAGAGTCTTATGGCTACACCTTC.

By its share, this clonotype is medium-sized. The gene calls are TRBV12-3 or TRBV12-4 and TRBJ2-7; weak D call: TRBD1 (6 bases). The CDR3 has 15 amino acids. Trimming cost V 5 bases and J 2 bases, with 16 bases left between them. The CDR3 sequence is CASSPGTSETYEQYF. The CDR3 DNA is TGTGCCAGCAGTCCCGGGACATCCGAAACCTACGAGCAGTACTTC.